This entry lists 30 T cell receptor beta chains sequenced from one sample in a study of graft-versus-host responses after intestinal transplantation. Profiling relied on immunoSEQ multiplex PCR, and the TCRdb table lists in-frame clones only, not all of them. The sample includes around 26,000 clones, about four fifths of them seen just once. No antigens are known for them. The sample was unstimulated CD8+ T cells sorted from spleen or lymph node cells, taken before transplant. All receptors come from a human donor who was the organ donor for an intestinal transplant.

This clone was detected a few times. The J gene is TRBJ2-7, the V gene TRBV5-6, with 11 positions matching TRBD1. Germline V lookup: CDR1 SGHDT, CDR2 YYEEEE. The CDR3 is 15 residues long. The V and J ends lost 0 bases and 3 bases, in that order; junction bases with no gene match: 2. The CDR3 loop reads CASSLAGQGGYEQYF. The CDR3 bases are TGTGCCAGCAGCTTGGCGGGACAGGGGGGCTACGAGCAGTACTTC.

The sample holds one count of this clone. CDR3 DNA: TGTGCCAGCAGTTTATATCGGGGCACTGAAGCTTTCTTT. Protein sequence: CASSLYRGTEAFF. The chain employs TRBV28 and TRBJ1-1; unclear D gene. Germline values: CDR1 MDHEN, CDR2 SYDVKM. This CDR3 is 13 amino acids long. V lost 1 base and J lost 4, with 7 bases in between. The whole variable domain, remainder taken from reference TRBV28 and TRBJ1-1, is DVKVTQSSRYLVKRTGEKVFLECVQDMDHENMFWYRQDPGLGLRLIYFSYDVKMKEKGDIPEGYSVSREKKERFSLILESASTNQTSMYLCASSLYRGTEAFFGQGTRLTVV.

Worth noting for this clone: In the same sample, other DNA sequences code for this CDR3. The chain is built from TRBV27 and TRBJ1-5; TRBD1 is a possible D gene (5 bases). The V and J ends lost 3 bases and 6 bases respectively, with 12 bases between them. Germline V gives CDR1 MNHEY, CDR2 SMNVEV (reference sequence). This CDR3 region has 14 residues. Written as DNA, the CDR3 is TGTGCCAGCAGTTTCCGGGGGGTAGGTCAGCCCCAGCATTTT. Translating it yields CASSFRGVGQPQHF.

This clone turned up a few times. The chain combines TRBV27 with TRBJ2-2, with D unclear. The CDR3 is 13 amino acids. Germline-derived CDR1 and CDR2 are MNHEY and SMNVEV (reference sequence). Trimming shortened V by 5 bases and J by 0 bases, and 4 bases separated the two germline ends. In DNA form, the CDR3 reads TGTGCCAGCAGTATGACGAACACCGGGGAGCTGTTTTTT. Its protein is CASSMTNTGELFF.

The CDR3: CASTPRVRDRVPGELFF. The CDR3, as DNA: TGTGCCAGCACCCCCCGGGTTCGGGACAGGGTACCCGGGGAGCTGTTTTTT. The V and J genes are TRBV21-1 and TRBJ2-2; the D call in the table, TRBD1, was not verified against the DNA. TRBV21-1 is tagged as a pseudogene. This CDR3 has 17 residues.

The J gene is TRBJ2-5, the V gene TRBV5-6, with D hard to call. The V end was cut by 0 bases, the J end by 5 bases, with 11 bases between. This CDR3 comprises 14 residues. Germline CDR1 is SGHDT and CDR2 is YYEEEE. The CDR3 loop reads CASSLAWKPETQYF. The CDR3 nucleotides read TGTGCCAGCAGCTTGGCATGGAAACCTGAGACCCAGTACTTC. Looking up the rest from reference TRBV5-6 and TRBJ2-5 gives the full variable domain: DAGVTQSPTHLIKTRGQQVTLRCSPKSGHDTVSWYQQALGQGPQFIFQYYEEEERQRGNFPDRFSGHQFPNYSSELNVNALLLGDSALYLCASSLAWKPETQYFGPGTRLLVL.

The chain joins TRBV7-8 to TRBJ2-7, with 10 nucleotides matching TRBD2. Germline-derived CDR1 and CDR2 are SGHVS and FQNEAQ. V shed 5 bases, J shed 4 bases, and the junction held 11 bases outside the gene matches. The CDR3 has 16 amino acids. DNA for the CDR3: TGTGCCAGCAGCCCCCTGACTCCTAGCGGGGGATACGAGCAGTACTTC. Protein sequence: CASSPLTPSGGYEQYF.

The J gene is TRBJ2-5, the V gene TRBV14, with a tentative D call TRBD2 (5 bases). V was clipped by 1 base and J by 5 bases, with 8 bases between them. The CDR3 loop spans 13 amino acids. The germline V gene has CDR1 SGHDN and CDR2 FVKESK. DNA for the CDR3: TGTGCCAGCAGCCAAGTCGGGGAGGAGACCCAGTACTTC. This codes for CASSQVGEETQYF.

The chain carries TRBV6-5 and TRBJ1-2; D perhaps matches TRBD1 (6 bases). CDR1 is MNHEY and CDR2 is SVGAGI in the germline V gene. CDR3 length: 11 residues. The V gene lost 6 bases and the J gene lost 7 bases, with 9 bases spanning the gap. CDR3 sequence reads: CASSAGAGYTF. In DNA form, the CDR3 reads TGTGCCAGCAGCGCAGGGGCTGGCTACACCTTC.

V usage is TRBV8-2 and J usage is TRBJ2-6; the table gives TRBD1 as D, unverified against the DNA. TRBV8-2 constitutes a pseudogene. The CDR3 runs to 17 residues. CDR3: CGKINRITQSRANVLTF. The DNA of the CDR3 is TGTGGCAAGATCAACAGGATAACACAAAGCCGGGCCAACGTCCTGACTTTC.

V gene TRBV18 combines with J gene TRBJ2-5, with 9 nucleotides matching TRBD1. Germline lookup yields CDR1 KGHSH and CDR2 LQKENI. CDR3 length equals 14 residues. Trimming at V came to 2 bases and at J to 3 bases, leaving 1 base not matched to a gene. The CDR3 spells CASSPRDREETQYF. As DNA, the CDR3 is TGTGCCAGCTCACCAAGGGACAGGGAAGAGACCCAGTACTTC.

This clone was counted once. The CDR3 DNA reads TGTGCCAGCAGTATTTCCGTAAATCAGCCCCAGCATTTT. Protein: CASSISVNQPQHF. The chain combines TRBV27 with TRBJ1-5; D is unclear. Germline CDR1 MNHEY, CDR2 SMNVEV (reference sequence). The CDR3 consists of 13 residues. V was pared by 5 bases and J by 4 bases, with 9 bases between.

The chain employs TRBV10-1 and TRBJ2-7, with TRBD2 matching over 7 bases. Germline V gene sequence: CDR1 WNHNN, CDR2 SYGVQD (reference sequence). V was clipped by 4 bases and J by 4 bases; unmatched bases: 19. The CDR3 length is 18 residues. The CDR3 nucleotides read TGCGCCAGCAGTGGCCCCTTGAGCGGGATCGGCGAAAGGTACGAGCAGTACTTC. Protein: CASSGPLSGIGERYEQYF.

The chain joins TRBV13 to TRBJ2-3; D gene ambiguous. Germline V gene data show CDR1 as PRHDT and CDR2 as FYEKMQ (reference sequence). The CDR3 is made up of 13 amino acids. Deletions cut 7 bases from V and 14 bases from J, with 22 bases between. As DNA, the CDR3 is TGTGCCAGCACAACCCCGGCGGCCCCTCGGGTGTATTTT. Its protein is CASTTPAAPRVYF.

J is TRBJ2-1 and V is TRBV29-1, with 8 bases identical to TRBD2. With 7 bases clipped from V and 3 bases from J, the junction kept 8 bases outside the gene matches. The CDR3 is 14 amino acids. The V gene's germline CDR1 is SQVTM and CDR2 ANQGSEA. CDR3 in amino acids: CSALSGTIYNEQFF. As DNA, the CDR3 is TGCAGCGCCCTTAGCGGGACTATCTACAATGAGCAGTTCTTC.

This clone was seen once. The chain joins TRBV6-1 to TRBJ2-1; D perhaps matches TRBD2 (7 bases). There are 15 residues in the CDR3. In germline, CDR1 is MNHNS, CDR2 SASEGT. Trimming removed 3 bases from V and 6 bases from J, with 15 bases in between. For the CDR3, the DNA is TGTGCCAGCAGTGAGGGGGGGGGCTCGGGCAATGAGCAGTTCTTC. Translated, it gives CASSEGGGSGNEQFF.

This chain joins TRBV4-1 and TRBJ2-7; unclear D gene. Germline V gene data show CDR1 as MGHRA and CDR2 as YSYEKL. The ends were cut back, 0 bases at V and 2 bases at J, with 11 bases in the middle. This CDR3 is 15 amino acids long. Here the CDR3 reads CASSQDIGRPYEQYF. The CDR3 bases are TGCGCCAGCAGCCAAGATATCGGACGGCCCTACGAGCAGTACTTC.

CDR3 protein: CASSHDRGSGNTIYF. The CDR3 DNA reads as TGTGCCAGCAGCCATGACAGGGGCTCTGGAAACACCATATATTTT. The rearrangement uses TRBV21-1 and TRBJ1-3; TRBD1, the table's D call, lacks a check against the DNA. TRBV21-1 is marked as a pseudogene. The CDR3 covers 15 residues.

This clone was picked up one time. The V gene is TRBV4-3, the J gene TRBJ2-3; D gene uncertain. Trimming removed 5 bases at V and 1 base at J, with 4 bases between. The CDR3 contains 12 residues. Germline CDR1 reads LGHNA; CDR2 reads YSLEER. The CDR3 protein is CASSMGTDTQYF. The CDR3 nucleotides are TGCGCCAGCAGCATGGGCACAGATACGCAGTATTTT.

This rearrangement joins TRBV6-5 to TRBJ2-1; D is unclear. The germline V gene encodes CDR1 MNHEY and CDR2 SVGAGI. The CDR3 spans 14 residues. V was shortened by 6 bases and J by 2 bases, with 11 bases between the two germline ends. The CDR3 DNA reads as TGTGCCAGCAGCCACCCAGAAACCTACAATGAGCAGTTCTTC. It codes for CASSHPETYNEQFF.

This clone was counted only a few times. The chain links TRBV27 to TRBJ1-5; a weak D match, TRBD1 (5 bases). Germline V gene data show CDR1 as MNHEY and CDR2 as SMNVEV (reference sequence). The V end was cut by 3 bases, the J end by 7 bases, with 13 bases between. The CDR3 sequence is 14 residues long. DNA of the CDR3: TGTGCCAGCAGTTTGGCGGGGGTTGGGCAGCCCCAGCATTTT. As protein: CASSLAGVGQPQHF.

The chain has TRBV25-1 and TRBJ2-7; no firm D call. Germline-derived CDR1 and CDR2 are MGHDK and SYGVNS. V lost 5 bases and J lost 4, with 9 bases in between. This CDR3 region has 12 residues. The CDR3 DNA sequence: TGTGCCAGCAGTCCTTCAGGTTACGAGCAGTACTTC. It codes for CASSPSGYEQYF.

V gene TRBV15 combines with J gene TRBJ2-7, with 9 bases identical to TRBD1. There are 15 residues in the CDR3. Per the germline V gene, CDR1 is LNHNV and CDR2 is YYDKDF (reference sequence). V trimming: 3 bases; J trimming: 3 bases; junction bases outside the gene matches: 6. The CDR3 sequence: CATSSPGQGHYEQYF. As DNA, the CDR3 is TGTGCCACCAGCAGTCCGGGACAGGGTCACTACGAGCAGTACTTC.

This CDR3 reads CASSQRPLDRNTEAFF. The CDR3 nucleotides read TGTGCCAGCAGCCAAAGGCCCCTCGACAGGAACACTGAAGCTTTCTTT. The gene calls are TRBV4-2 and TRBJ1-1, with a weak D call TRBD1 (5 bases). Germline values: CDR1 LGHNA, CDR2 YNFKEQ. Trimming took off 2 bases at V and 1 base at J, with 14 bases between the two ends. The CDR3 runs 16 residues.

The chain links TRBV27 to TRBJ1-5, with D uncertain. Germline assignment: CDR1 MNHEY and CDR2 SMNVEV (reference sequence). Trimming removed 1 base from V and 9 bases from J, with 10 bases in between. This CDR3 comprises 13 residues. In nucleotides, the CDR3 is TGTGCCAGCAGTTTATTTTCGGGTAGGCCCCAGCATTTT. Translating gives CASSLFSGRPQHF.

The chain uses TRBV7-2 and TRBJ2-3; D not certain. CDR1 and CDR2 from the germline V gene are SGHTA and FQGNSA. The CDR3 contains 14 residues. V lost 3 bases to trimming and J lost 4 bases, with 11 bases between them. In DNA, the CDR3 is TGTGCCAGCAGCTTCCCCACTCGTGCAGATACGCAGTATTTT. It codes for CASSFPTRADTQYF. Using reference TRBV7-2 and TRBJ2-3 for the parts outside the CDR3, the full variable domain is GAGVSQSPSNKVTEKGKDVELRCDPISGHTALYWYRQSLGQGLEFLIYFQGNSAPDKSGLPSDRFSAERTGGSVSTLTIQRTQQEDSAVYLCASSFPTRADTQYFGPGTRLTVL.

The chain uses TRBV10-2 and TRBJ2-7; 7 bases align to TRBD2. The CDR3 contains 15 residues. Germline V gene sequence: CDR1 WSHSY, CDR2 SAAADI. The V gene end was trimmed by 2 bases and the J gene end by 3 bases; junction bases not matched to a gene: 7. The CDR3 region is CASSEAPSGYYEQYF. Here the CDR3 DNA reads TGCGCCAGCAGTGAGGCCCCTAGCGGTTACTACGAGCAGTACTTC.

The chain has TRBV7-6 and TRBJ1-1, with unresolved D. The germline V and J ends were trimmed by 5 bases and 0 bases, with 10 bases remaining between them. Per the germline V gene, CDR1 is SGHVS and CDR2 is FNYEAQ. CDR3 size: 14 residues. The CDR3 protein is CASSPGQMNTEAFF. The CDR3 coding sequence is TGTGCCAGCAGCCCCGGGCAGATGAACACTGAAGCTTTCTTT.

The chain links TRBV7-9 to TRBJ1-2; 7 nucleotides align to TRBD1. The CDR3 contains 15 residues. The J segment lost 3 bases and the V segment lost 10 bases, leaving 14 bases of the junction unmatched. CDR1 and CDR2 (germline): SEHNR, FQNEAQ (reference sequence). The chain's CDR3 is CAISGTTGRYYGYTF. CDR3 sequence (DNA): TGTGCCATCTCGGGAACGACAGGGCGGTACTATGGCTACACCTTC.

The gene calls are TRBV25-1 and TRBJ2-3; 11 bases match TRBD2. CDR3 length: 16 amino acids. V lost 6 bases, J lost 4 bases, and 9 bases stayed unmatched. Germline loops: CDR1 MGHDK, CDR2 SYGVNS. CDR3 sequence: CASRPIAGGPPDTQYF. As DNA, the CDR3 is TGTGCCAGCAGGCCAATAGCGGGAGGGCCCCCAGATACGCAGTATTTT.